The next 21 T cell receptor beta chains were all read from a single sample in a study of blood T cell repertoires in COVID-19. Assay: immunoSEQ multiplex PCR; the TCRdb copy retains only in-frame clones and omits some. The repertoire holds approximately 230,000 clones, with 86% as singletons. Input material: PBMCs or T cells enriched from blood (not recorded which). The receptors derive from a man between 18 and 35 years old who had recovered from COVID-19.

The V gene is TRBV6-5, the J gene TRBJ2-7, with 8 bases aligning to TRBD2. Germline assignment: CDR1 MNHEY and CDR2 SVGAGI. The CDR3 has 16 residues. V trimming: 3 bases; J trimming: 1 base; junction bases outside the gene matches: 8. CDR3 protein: CASSYFRGGKSYEQYF. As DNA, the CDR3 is TGTGCCAGCAGTTATTTTCGGGGGGGTAAGTCCTACGAGCAGTACTTC.

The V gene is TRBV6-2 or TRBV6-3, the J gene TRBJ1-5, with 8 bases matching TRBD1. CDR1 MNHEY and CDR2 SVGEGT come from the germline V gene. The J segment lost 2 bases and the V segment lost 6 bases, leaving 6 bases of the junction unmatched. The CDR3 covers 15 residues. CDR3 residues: CASSPDRGGNQPQHF. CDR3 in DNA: TGTGCCAGCAGCCCCGACAGGGGCGGCAATCAGCCCCAGCATTTT.

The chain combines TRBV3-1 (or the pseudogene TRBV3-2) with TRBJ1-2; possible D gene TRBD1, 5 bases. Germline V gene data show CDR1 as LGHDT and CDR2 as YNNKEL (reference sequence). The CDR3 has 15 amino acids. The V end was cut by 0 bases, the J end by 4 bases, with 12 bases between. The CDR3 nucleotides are TGTGCCAGCAGCCAAGATTATCCCGGGGGCTATGGCTACACCTTC. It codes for CASSQDYPGGYGYTF.

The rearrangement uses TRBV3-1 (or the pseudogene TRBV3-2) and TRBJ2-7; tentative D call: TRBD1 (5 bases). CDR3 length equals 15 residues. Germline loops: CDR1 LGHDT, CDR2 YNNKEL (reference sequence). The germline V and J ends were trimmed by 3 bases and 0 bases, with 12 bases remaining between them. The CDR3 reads CASSHLRDSSYEQYF. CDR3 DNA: TGTGCCAGCAGCCATCTCCGCGACAGCTCCTACGAGCAGTACTTC.

The CDR3, as DNA: TGTGCCAGCAGCCAGAGACAGGGCCCTGGGGAAAAACTGTTTTTT. This codes for CASSQRQGPGEKLFF. The chain combines TRBV3-1 (or the pseudogene TRBV3-2) with TRBJ1-4, with 7 bases identical to TRBD1. The germline V gene encodes CDR1 LGHDT and CDR2 YNNKEL (reference sequence). The CDR3 has 15 residues. The V segment lost 3 bases and the J segment 8 bases; nucleotides outside the gene matches: 9.

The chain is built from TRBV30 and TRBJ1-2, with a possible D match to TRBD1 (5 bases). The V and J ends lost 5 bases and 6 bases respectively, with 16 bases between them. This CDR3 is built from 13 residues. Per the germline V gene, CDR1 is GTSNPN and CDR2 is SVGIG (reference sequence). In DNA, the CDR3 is TGTGCCTGGGGGGCTGGAGGACCGAATGGCTACACCTTC. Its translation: CAWGAGGPNGYTF.

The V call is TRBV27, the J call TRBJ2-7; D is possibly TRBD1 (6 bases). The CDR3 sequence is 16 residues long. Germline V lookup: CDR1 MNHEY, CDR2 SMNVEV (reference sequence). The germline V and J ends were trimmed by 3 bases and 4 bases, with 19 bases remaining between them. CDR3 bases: TGTGCCAGCAGTTTCTTCGGACAGAGTCGCTATTACGAGCAGTACTTC. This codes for CASSFFGQSRYYEQYF.

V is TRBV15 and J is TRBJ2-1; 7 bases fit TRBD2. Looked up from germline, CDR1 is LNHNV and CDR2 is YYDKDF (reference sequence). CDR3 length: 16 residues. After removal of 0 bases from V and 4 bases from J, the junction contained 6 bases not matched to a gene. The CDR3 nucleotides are TGTGCCACCAGCAGAGATCAGCGGGAACAATACAATGAGCAGTTCTTC. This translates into CATSRDQREQYNEQFF.

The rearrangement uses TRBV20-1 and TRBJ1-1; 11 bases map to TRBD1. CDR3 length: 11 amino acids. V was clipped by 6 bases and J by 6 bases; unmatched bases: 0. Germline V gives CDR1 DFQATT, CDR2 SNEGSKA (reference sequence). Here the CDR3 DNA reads TGCAGTGCGGGACAGGGGGCTGAAGCTTTCTTT. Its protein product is CSAGQGAEAFF.

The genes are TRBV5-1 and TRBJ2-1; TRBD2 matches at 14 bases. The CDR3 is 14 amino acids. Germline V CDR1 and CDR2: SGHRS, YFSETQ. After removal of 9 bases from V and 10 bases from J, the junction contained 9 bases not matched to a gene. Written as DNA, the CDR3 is TGCGCCACTAGACTAGCGGGGGGGTATGTAGAGCAGTTCTTC. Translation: CATRLAGGYVEQFF.

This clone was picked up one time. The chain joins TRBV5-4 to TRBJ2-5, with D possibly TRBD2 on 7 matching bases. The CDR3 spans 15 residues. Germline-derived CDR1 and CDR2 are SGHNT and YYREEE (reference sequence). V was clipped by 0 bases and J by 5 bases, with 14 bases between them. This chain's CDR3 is CASSLAGGRLETQYF. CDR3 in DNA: TGTGCCAGCAGCTTGGCGGGGGGCCGTCTCGAGACCCAGTACTTC.

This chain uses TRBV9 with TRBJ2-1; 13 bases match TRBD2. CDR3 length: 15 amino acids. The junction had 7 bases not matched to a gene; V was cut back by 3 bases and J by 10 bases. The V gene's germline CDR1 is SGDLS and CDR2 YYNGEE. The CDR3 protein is CASSGTSGGAQEQFF. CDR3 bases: TGTGCCAGCAGCGGAACTAGCGGGGGGGCTCAGGAGCAGTTCTTC.

This CDR3 is CASSPGGLTGELFF. CDR3 nucleotide sequence: TGCGCCAGCAGCCCTGGGGGACTTACCGGGGAGCTGTTTTTT. V gene TRBV5-1 combines with J gene TRBJ2-2; maybe TRBD2 (6 bases). Germline V gene data show CDR1 as SGHRS and CDR2 as YFSETQ. The CDR3 sequence is 14 residues long. The ends were cut back, 4 bases at V and 5 bases at J, with 12 bases in the middle.

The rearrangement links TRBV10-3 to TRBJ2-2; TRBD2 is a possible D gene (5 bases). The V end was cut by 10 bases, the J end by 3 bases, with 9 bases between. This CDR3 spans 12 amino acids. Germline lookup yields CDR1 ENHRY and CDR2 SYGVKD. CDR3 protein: CATLGDTGELFF. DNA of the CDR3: TGTGCCACCCTCGGGGACACCGGGGAGCTGTTTTTT.

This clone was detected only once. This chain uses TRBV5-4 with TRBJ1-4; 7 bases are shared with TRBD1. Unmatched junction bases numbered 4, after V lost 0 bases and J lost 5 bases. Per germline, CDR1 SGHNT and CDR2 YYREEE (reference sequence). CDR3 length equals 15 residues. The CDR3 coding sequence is TGTGCCAGCAGCTTGGGCGGGACAGACAATGAAAAACTGTTTTTT. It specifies CASSLGGTDNEKLFF.

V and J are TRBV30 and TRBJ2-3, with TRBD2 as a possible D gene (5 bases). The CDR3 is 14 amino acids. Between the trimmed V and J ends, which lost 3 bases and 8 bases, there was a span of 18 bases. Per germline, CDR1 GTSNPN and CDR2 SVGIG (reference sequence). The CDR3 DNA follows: TGTGCCTGGAGCCCAGCGGTTTCTAGTCGTACGCAGTATTTT. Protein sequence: CAWSPAVSSRTQYF.

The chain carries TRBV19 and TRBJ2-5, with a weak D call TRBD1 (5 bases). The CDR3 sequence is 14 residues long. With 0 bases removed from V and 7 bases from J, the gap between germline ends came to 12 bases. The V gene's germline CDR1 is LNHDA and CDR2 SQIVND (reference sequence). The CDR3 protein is CASSIDRATGTQYF. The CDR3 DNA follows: TGTGCCAGTAGTATAGATCGCGCCACAGGGACCCAGTACTTC.

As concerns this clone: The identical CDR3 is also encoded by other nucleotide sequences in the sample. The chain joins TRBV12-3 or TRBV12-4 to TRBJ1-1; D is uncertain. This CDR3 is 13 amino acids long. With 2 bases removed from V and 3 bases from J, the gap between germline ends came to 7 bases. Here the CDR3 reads CASSLREYTEAFF. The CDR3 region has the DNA TGTGCCAGCAGTTTAAGGGAGTACACTGAAGCTTTCTTT.

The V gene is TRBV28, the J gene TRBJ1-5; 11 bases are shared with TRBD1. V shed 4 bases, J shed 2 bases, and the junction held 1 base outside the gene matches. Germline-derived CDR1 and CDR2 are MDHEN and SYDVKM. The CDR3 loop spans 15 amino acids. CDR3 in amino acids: CASSWTGGGNQPQHF. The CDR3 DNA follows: TGTGCCAGCAGTTGGACAGGGGGCGGCAATCAGCCCCAGCATTTT. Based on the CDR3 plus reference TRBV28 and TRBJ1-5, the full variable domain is DVKVTQSSRYLVKRTGEKVFLECVQDMDHENMFWYRQDPGLGLRLIYFSYDVKMKEKGDIPEGYSVSREKKERFSLILESASTNQTSMYLCASSWTGGGNQPQHFGDGTRLSIL.

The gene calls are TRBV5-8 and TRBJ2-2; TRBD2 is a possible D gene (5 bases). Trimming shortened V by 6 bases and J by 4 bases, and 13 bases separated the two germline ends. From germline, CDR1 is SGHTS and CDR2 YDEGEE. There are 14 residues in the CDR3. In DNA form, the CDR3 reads TGTGCCAGCAAGTCAGCGGAAACCACCGGGGAGCTGTTTTTT. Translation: CASKSAETTGELFF.

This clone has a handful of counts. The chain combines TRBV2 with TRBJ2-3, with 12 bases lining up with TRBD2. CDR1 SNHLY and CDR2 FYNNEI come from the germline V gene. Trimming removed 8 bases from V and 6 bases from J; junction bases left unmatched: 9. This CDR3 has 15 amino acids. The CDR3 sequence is CASPTSGGRADTQYF. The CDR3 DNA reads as TGTGCCAGCCCGACTAGCGGGGGTCGGGCGGATACGCAGTATTTT.